This T cell receptor beta chain is drawn from a study of T cells expressing NK-cell markers. The germline CDR1 and CDR2 sequences are SQVTM and ANQGSEA. The CDR3 is 13 amino acids. Making the TCR beta cDNA relied on 5'RACE template switching with UMIs. TCRdb reprocessed the 5' RACE reads and reports one entry per CDR3 protein, with no DNA. The sample table includes roughly 300,000 distinct CDR3 sequences. This rearrangement joins TRBV29-1 to TRBJ2-7; TCRdb calls TRBD2, which cannot be checked without DNA. The clonotype comes from a woman between 18 and 70 years old in good health. Sequenced: blood T cells: a sorted CD56 or NKG2C T cell subset, CD4+ or CD8+ T cells, or bulk PBMC T cells (not recorded which). The CDR3: CSVATGLSYEQYF.